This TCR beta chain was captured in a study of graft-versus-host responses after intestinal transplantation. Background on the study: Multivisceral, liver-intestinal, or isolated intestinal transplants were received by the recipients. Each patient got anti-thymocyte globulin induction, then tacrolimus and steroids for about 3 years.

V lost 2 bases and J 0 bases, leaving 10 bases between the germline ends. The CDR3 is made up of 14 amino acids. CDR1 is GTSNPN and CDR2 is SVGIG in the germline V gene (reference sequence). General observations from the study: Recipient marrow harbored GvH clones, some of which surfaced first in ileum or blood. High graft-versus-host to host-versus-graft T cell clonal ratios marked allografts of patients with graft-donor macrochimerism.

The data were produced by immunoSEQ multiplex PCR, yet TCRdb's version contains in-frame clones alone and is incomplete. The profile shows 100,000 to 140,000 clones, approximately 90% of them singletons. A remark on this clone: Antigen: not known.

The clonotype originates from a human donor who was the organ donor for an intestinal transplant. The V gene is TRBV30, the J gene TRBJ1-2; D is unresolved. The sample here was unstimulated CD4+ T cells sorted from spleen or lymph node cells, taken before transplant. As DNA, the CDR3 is TGTGCCTGGAGTAAGGGCAGCGCTAACTATGGCTACACCTTC. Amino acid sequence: CAWSKGSANYGYTF.